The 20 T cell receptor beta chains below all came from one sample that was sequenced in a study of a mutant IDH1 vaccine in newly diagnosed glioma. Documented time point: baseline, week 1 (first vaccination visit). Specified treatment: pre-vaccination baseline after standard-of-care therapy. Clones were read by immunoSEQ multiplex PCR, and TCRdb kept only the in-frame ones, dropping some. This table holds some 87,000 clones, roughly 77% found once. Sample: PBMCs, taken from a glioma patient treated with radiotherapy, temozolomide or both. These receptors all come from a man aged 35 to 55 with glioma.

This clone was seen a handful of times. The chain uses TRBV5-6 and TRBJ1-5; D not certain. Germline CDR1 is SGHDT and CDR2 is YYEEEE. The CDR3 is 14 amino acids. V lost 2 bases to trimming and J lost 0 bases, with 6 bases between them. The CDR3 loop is CASSLKDSNQPQHF. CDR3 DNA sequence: TGTGCCAGCAGCTTAAAGGATAGCAATCAGCCCCAGCATTTT.

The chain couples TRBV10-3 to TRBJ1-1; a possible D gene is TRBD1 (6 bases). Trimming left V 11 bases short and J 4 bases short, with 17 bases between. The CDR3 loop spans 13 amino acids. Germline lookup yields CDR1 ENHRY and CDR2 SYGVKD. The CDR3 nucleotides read TGTGCCCTAAGCAGGGGAGGGAGCACTGAAGCTTTCTTT. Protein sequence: CALSRGGSTEAFF.

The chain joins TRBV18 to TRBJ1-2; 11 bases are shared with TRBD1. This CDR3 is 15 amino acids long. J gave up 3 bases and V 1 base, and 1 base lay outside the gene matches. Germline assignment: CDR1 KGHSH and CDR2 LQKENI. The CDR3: CASSPQGQGDYGYTF. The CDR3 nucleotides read TGTGCCAGCTCACCACAGGGACAGGGGGACTATGGCTACACCTTC. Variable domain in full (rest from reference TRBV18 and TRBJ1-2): NAGVMQNPRHLVRRRGQEARLRCSPMKGHSHVYWYRQLPEEGLKFMVYLQKENIIDESGMPKERFSAEFPKEGPSILRIQQVVRGDSAAYFCASSPQGQGDYGYTFGSGTRLTVV.

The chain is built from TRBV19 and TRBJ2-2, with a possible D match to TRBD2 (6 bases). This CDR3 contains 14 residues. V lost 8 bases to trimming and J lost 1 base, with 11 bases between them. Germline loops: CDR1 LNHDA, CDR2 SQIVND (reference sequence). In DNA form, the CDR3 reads TGTGCCAGTGGGGGACTTCAGAACACCGGGGAGCTGTTTTTT. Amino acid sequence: CASGGLQNTGELFF. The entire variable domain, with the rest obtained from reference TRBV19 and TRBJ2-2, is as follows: DGGITQSPKYLFRKEGQNVTLSCEQNLNHDAMYWYRQDPGQGLRLIYYSQIVNDFQKGDIAEGYSVSREKKESFPLTVTSAQKNPTAFYLCASGGLQNTGELFFGEGSRLTVL.

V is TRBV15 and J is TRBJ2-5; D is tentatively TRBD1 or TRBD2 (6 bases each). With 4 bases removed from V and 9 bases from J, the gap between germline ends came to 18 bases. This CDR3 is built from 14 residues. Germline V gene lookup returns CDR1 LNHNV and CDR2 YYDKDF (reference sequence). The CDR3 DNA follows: TGTGCCACCAGCACCGTAGGGGGGCCCACGGCCCAGTACTTC. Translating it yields CATSTVGGPTAQYF.

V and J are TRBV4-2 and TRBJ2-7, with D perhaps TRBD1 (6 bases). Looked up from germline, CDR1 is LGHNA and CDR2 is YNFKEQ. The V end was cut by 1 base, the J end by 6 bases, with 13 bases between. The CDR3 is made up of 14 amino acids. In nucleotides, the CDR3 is TGTGCCAGCAGCCAAGCGAGAGGGGACATCGAGCAGTACTTC. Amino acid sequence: CASSQARGDIEQYF.

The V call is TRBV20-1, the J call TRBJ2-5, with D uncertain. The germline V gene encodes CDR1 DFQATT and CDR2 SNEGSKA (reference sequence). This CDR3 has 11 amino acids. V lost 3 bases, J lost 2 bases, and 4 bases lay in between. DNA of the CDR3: TGCAGTGCTAGCCCGCAAGAGACCCAGTACTTC. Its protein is CSASPQETQYF.

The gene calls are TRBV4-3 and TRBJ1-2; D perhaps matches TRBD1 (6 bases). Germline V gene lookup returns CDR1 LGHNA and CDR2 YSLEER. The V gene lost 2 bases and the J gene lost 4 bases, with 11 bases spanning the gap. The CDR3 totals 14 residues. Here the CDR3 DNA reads TGCGCCAGCAGCCAATCAAACAGGGCCTATGGCTACACCTTC. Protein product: CASSQSNRAYGYTF.

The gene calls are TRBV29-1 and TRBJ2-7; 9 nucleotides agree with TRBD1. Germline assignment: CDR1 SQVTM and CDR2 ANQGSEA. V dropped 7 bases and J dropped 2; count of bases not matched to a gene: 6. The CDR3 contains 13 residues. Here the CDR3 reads CSAGTGFTYEQYF. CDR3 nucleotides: TGCAGCGCCGGGACAGGGTTCACCTACGAGCAGTACTTC.

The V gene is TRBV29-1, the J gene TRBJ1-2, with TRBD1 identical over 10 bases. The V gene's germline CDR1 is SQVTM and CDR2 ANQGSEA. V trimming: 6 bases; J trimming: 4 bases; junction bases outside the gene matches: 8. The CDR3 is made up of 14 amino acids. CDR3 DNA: TGCAGCGTCGCCCGACAGGGGGCGGCCTATGGCTACACCTTC. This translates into CSVARQGAAYGYTF.

The chain's CDR3 is CASSLGGRDQETQYF. DNA of the CDR3: TGTGCCAGCAGCTTGGGGGGGCGAGACCAAGAGACCCAGTACTTC. J is TRBJ2-5 and V is TRBV11-3; tentatively, D is TRBD2 (7 bases). Germline V gene data show CDR1 as SGHNT and CDR2 as YENEEA. This CDR3 contains 15 residues. The V and J ends lost 3 bases and 0 bases respectively, with 11 bases between them.

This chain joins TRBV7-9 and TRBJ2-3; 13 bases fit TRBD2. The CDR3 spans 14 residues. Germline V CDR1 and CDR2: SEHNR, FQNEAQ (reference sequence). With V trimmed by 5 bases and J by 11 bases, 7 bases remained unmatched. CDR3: CASSLRTSGGEQYF. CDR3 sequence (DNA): TGTGCCAGCAGCCTTAGGACTAGCGGGGGAGAGCAGTATTTT.

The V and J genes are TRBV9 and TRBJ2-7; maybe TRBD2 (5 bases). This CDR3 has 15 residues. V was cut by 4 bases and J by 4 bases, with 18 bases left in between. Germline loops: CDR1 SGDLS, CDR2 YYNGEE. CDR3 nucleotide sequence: TGTGCCAGCAGCCCCCGGACCGGGGTGGGGTACGAGCAGTACTTC. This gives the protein CASSPRTGVGYEQYF. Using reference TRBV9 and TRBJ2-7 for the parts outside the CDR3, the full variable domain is DSGVTQTPKHLITATGQRVTLRCSPRSGDLSVYWYQQSLDQGLQFLIQYYNGEERAKGNILERFSAQQFPDLHSELNLSSLELGDSALYFCASSPRTGVGYEQYFGPGTRLTVT.

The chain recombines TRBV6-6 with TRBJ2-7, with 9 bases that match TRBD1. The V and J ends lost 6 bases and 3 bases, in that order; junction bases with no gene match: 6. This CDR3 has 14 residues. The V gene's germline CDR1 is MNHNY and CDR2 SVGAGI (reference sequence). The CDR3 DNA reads TGTGCCAGCAGGGCCGGGACAGGGATCTACGAGCAGTACTTC. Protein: CASRAGTGIYEQYF.

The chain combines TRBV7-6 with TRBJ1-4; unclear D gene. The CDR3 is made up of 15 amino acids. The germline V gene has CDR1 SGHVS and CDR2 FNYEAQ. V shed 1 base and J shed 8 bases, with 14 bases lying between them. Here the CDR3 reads CASSLVGPPGEKLFF. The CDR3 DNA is TGTGCCAGCAGCTTAGTGGGCCCGCCTGGGGAAAAACTGTTTTTT.

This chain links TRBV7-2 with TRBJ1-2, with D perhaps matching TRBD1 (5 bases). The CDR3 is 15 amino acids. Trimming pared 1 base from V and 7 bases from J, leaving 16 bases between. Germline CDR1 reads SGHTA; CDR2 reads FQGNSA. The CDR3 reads CASSLDRGTVGGYTF. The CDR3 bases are TGTGCCAGCAGCTTAGATAGGGGAACCGTGGGTGGCTACACCTTC.

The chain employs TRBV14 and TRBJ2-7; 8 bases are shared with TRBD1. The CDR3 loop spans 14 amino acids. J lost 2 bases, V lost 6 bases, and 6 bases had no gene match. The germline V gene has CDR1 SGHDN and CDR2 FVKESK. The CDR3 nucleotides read TGTGCCAGCAGAAGGACAGGGACGACCTACGAGCAGTACTTC. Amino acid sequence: CASRRTGTTYEQYF.

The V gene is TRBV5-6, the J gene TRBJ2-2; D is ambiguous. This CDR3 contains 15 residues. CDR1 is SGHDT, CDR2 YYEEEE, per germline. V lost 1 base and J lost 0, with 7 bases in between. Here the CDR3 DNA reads TGTGCCAGCAGCTTGAGGCTTTCGAACACCGGGGAGCTGTTTTTT. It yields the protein CASSLRLSNTGELFF.

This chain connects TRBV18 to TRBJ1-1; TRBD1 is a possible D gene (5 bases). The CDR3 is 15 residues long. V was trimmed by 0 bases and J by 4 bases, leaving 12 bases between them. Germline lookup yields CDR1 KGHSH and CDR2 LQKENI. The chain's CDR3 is CASSPPLGVATEAFF. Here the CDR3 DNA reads TGTGCCAGCTCACCACCGTTGGGGGTGGCCACTGAAGCTTTCTTT.

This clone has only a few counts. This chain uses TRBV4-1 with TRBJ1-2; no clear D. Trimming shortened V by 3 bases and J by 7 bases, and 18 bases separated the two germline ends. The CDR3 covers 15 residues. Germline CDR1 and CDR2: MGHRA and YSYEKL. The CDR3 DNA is TGCGCCAGCAGCCAGACCGGGCCGCCGCTCGGTGGCTACACCTTC. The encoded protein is CASSQTGPPLGGYTF.